A selection of T cell receptor beta chains follows, all from one sample in a study of blood T cells in healthy people across ages. TCRdb reprocessed the 5' RACE reads via MiXCR and lists one record per CDR3 protein. Here the sample spans around 1,000,000 distinct CDR3 sequences, about 25% being singletons. This same sample was also taken into another study, of T cells of mothers and their children.

Sequencing was carried out using blood. The receptors come from a girl aged 2-15 years in good health. The CDR3 runs from the conserved cysteine through the conserved F or W. The D gene is left open where the match is weak. Clone size is stated in some rows and not others, as once, few, many or a class when expanded.

D gene: -
V gene: TRBV20-1
J gene: TRBJ1-2
clone size: few
CDR3 protein: CSARGVGYTF
CDR3 DNA: TGCAGTGCTAGAGGAGTTGGCTACACCTTC

D gene: TRBD1
V gene: TRBV10-2
J gene: TRBJ1-4
clone size: -
CDR3 protein: CASSTPDRAREKLFF
CDR3 DNA: TGCGCCAGCAGTACCCCCGACAGGGCCCGAGAAAAACTGTTTTTT

D gene: TRBD2
V gene: TRBV29-1
J gene: TRBJ2-7
clone size: -
CDR3 protein: CSVRGENYEQYF
CDR3 DNA: TGCAGCGTTCGGGGGGAAAACTACGAGCAGTACTTC

D gene: -
V gene: TRBV28
J gene: TRBJ2-7
clone size: few
CDR3 protein: CAIQDGFRYEQYF
CDR3 DNA: TGTGCCATCCAGGACGGATTCCGCTACGAGCAGTACTTC

D gene: -
V gene: TRBV10-3
J gene: TRBJ2-7
clone size: many
CDR3 protein: CAISDVPGPAYEQYF
CDR3 DNA: TGTGCCATCAGTGACGTCCCCGGACCCGCCTACGAGCAGTACTTC

D gene: -
V gene: TRBV12-3/TRBV12-4
J gene: TRBJ2-5
clone size: few
CDR3 protein: CASSLRGSRETQYF
CDR3 DNA: TGTGCCAGCAGTCTTAGGGGCAGCCGGGAGACCCAGTACTTC

D gene: -
V gene: TRBV7-9
J gene: TRBJ2-2
clone size: -
CDR3 protein: CASVPANTGELFF
CDR3 DNA: TGTGCCAGCGTGCCAGCGAACACCGGGGAGCTGTTTTTT

D gene: -
V gene: TRBV5-1
J gene: TRBJ2-3
clone size: few
CDR3 protein: CASSLASGGDTDTQYF
CDR3 DNA: TGCGCCAGCAGCTTGGCCTCAGGGGGGGACACAGATACGCAGTATTTT

D gene: TRBD2
V gene: TRBV6-2/TRBV6-3
J gene: TRBJ2-1
clone size: few
CDR3 protein: CASRVRITSGGNNEQFF
CDR3 DNA: TGTGCCAGCAGAGTAAGGATAACTAGCGGGGGGAACAATGAGCAGTTCTTC

D gene: TRBD1
V gene: TRBV6-5
J gene: TRBJ2-7
clone size: many
CDR3 protein: CASQRDRGTYEQYF
CDR3 DNA: TGTGCCAGCCAACGGGACAGGGGAACCTACGAGCAGTACTTC

D gene: -
V gene: TRBV10-2
J gene: TRBJ2-5
clone size: -
CDR3 protein: CASSDHRETQYF
CDR3 DNA: TGCGCCAGCAGTGACCATAGGGAGACCCAGTACTTC

D gene: -
V gene: TRBV11-3
J gene: TRBJ1-2
clone size: -
CDR3 protein: CASSLELWGARSSYTF
CDR3 DNA: TGTGCCAGCAGCTTAGAGCTTTGGGGGGCAAGGAGTAGCTACACCTTC

D gene: TRBD1
V gene: TRBV14
J gene: TRBJ1-2
clone size: -
CDR3 protein: CASSQEGWDRRDGYTF
CDR3 DNA: TGTGCCAGCAGCCAAGAGGGGTGGGACAGGAGAGATGGCTACACCTTC

D gene: -
V gene: TRBV6-5
J gene: TRBJ2-5
clone size: -
CDR3 protein: CASSSWDTGGEQYF
CDR3 DNA: TGTGCCAGCAGTTCCTGGGACACCGGAGGGGAGCAGTACTTC

D gene: -
V gene: TRBV12-3/TRBV12-4
J gene: TRBJ2-1
clone size: -
CDR3 protein: CASSHYRDLNEQFF
CDR3 DNA: TGTGCCAGCAGTCATTACAGGGACCTCAATGAGCAGTTCTTC

D gene: TRBD1
V gene: TRBV20-1
J gene: TRBJ2-5
clone size: -
CDR3 protein: CSARRTGSYEQCF
CDR3 DNA: TGCAGTGCTAGAAGGACAGGGAGTTACGAGCAGTGCTTC

D gene: -
V gene: TRBV5-1
J gene: TRBJ1-1
clone size: -
CDR3 protein: CASRPRDVYPEAFF
CDR3 DNA: TGCGCCAGCCGCCCGAGGGACGTGTACCCTGAAGCTTTCTTT

D gene: -
V gene: TRBV7-9
J gene: TRBJ2-7
clone size: -
CDR3 protein: CASSLTQYEQYF
CDR3 DNA: TGTGCCAGCAGCTTAACCCAGTACGAGCAGTACTTC

D gene: -
V gene: TRBV20-1
J gene: TRBJ1-3
clone size: -
CDR3 protein: CSARSQADSGNTIYF
CDR3 DNA: TGCAGTGCTAGGTCCCAGGCGGACTCTGGAAACACCATATATTTT

D gene: -
V gene: TRBV4-3
J gene: TRBJ1-1
clone size: -
CDR3 protein: CASSHAPIWGLGMNTEAFF
CDR3 DNA: TGCGCCAGCAGCCACGCTCCTATATGGGGTCTTGGAATGAACACTGAAGCTTTCTTT

D gene: -
V gene: TRBV6-4
J gene: TRBJ2-3
clone size: -
CDR3 protein: CASIAEASTDTQYF
CDR3 DNA: TGTGCCAGCATAGCGGAGGCTAGCACAGATACGCAGTATTTT

D gene: TRBD2
V gene: TRBV7-2
J gene: TRBJ2-3
clone size: few
CDR3 protein: CASSSRLAGDTQYF
CDR3 DNA: TGTGCCAGCAGCTCAAGACTAGCGGGAGATACGCAGTATTTT

D gene: -
V gene: TRBV6-6
J gene: TRBJ2-7
clone size: few
CDR3 protein: CASTLQGVHEQYF
CDR3 DNA: TGTGCCAGCACCTTACAGGGAGTCCACGAGCAGTACTTC

D gene: -
V gene: TRBV7-8
J gene: TRBJ1-4
clone size: few
CDR3 protein: CASSLVGAGATNEKLFF
CDR3 DNA: TGTGCCAGCAGCTTAGTAGGCGCCGGTGCAACTAATGAAAAACTGTTTTTT

D gene: -
V gene: TRBV5-8
J gene: TRBJ1-4
clone size: few
CDR3 protein: CASSLVDFAAEKLFF
CDR3 DNA: TGTGCCAGCAGCTTGGTGGACTTTGCGGCTGAAAAACTGTTTTTT

D gene: -
V gene: TRBV3-1
J gene: TRBJ2-7
clone size: few
CDR3 protein: CASSRGRASYEQYF
CDR3 DNA: TGTGCCAGCAGCCGCGGACGGGCTTCCTACGAGCAGTACTTC

D gene: -
V gene: TRBV29-1
J gene: TRBJ2-1
clone size: few
CDR3 protein: CSVNRPIQGSYNEQFF
CDR3 DNA: TGCAGCGTCAACCGACCCATCCAGGGCTCCTACAATGAGCAGTTCTTC

D gene: -
V gene: TRBV12-3/TRBV12-4
J gene: TRBJ1-5
clone size: -
CDR3 protein: CASLGGRNQPQHF
CDR3 DNA: TGTGCCAGTTTAGGAGGCCGTAATCAGCCCCAGCATTTT

D gene: TRBD1
V gene: TRBV4-2
J gene: TRBJ1-2
clone size: -
CDR3 protein: CASSQGQGDGYTF
CDR3 DNA: TGTGCCAGCAGTCAGGGACAGGGGGATGGCTACACCTTC

D gene: -
V gene: TRBV7-3
J gene: TRBJ2-1
clone size: -
CDR3 protein: CASSPPGKGDEQFF
CDR3 DNA: TGTGCCAGCAGCCCCCCCGGGAAGGGGGATGAGCAGTTCTTC

D gene: -
V gene: TRBV12-3/TRBV12-4
J gene: TRBJ2-5
clone size: -
CDR3 protein: CASTSGGPIETQYF
CDR3 DNA: TGTGCCAGCACCTCCGGGGGGCCGATAGAGACCCAGTACTTC

D gene: -
V gene: TRBV12-3/TRBV12-4
J gene: TRBJ1-1
clone size: -
CDR3 protein: CASSFLVEGTASSGALNTEAFF
CDR3 DNA: TGTGCCAGCAGTTTTTTGGTTGAGGGAACAGCCTCATCGGGGGCCCTGAACACTGAAGCTTTCTTT

D gene: -
V gene: TRBV6-2/TRBV6-3
J gene: TRBJ1-2
clone size: few
CDR3 protein: CAAGTFYGYTF
CDR3 DNA: TGTGCCGCCGGGACTTTTTATGGCTACACCTTC

D gene: -
V gene: TRBV5-1
J gene: TRBJ2-2
clone size: few
CDR3 protein: CASFEPTGELFF
CDR3 DNA: TGCGCCAGCTTTGAGCCCACCGGGGAGCTGTTTTTT

D gene: TRBD2
V gene: TRBV6-5
J gene: TRBJ2-5
clone size: few
CDR3 protein: CASSYRGGIETQYF
CDR3 DNA: TGTGCCAGCAGTTACCGGGGGGGGATCGAGACCCAGTACTTC

D gene: -
V gene: TRBV6-4
J gene: TRBJ2-1
clone size: -
CDR3 protein: CAIPPKDREYNEQLF
CDR3 DNA: TGTGCCATTCCCCCCAAGGACAGAGAATACAATGAGCAGCTCTTC

D gene: TRBD1
V gene: TRBV4-3
J gene: TRBJ2-5
clone size: -
CDR3 protein: CASSPTTGVMETQYF
CDR3 DNA: TGCGCCAGCAGCCCTACGACAGGGGTTATGGAGACCCAGTACTTC

D gene: TRBD1
V gene: TRBV29-1
J gene: TRBJ2-1
clone size: -
CDR3 protein: CSVELGQGYNEQFF
CDR3 DNA: TGCAGCGTTGAGCTGGGACAGGGCTACAATGAGCAGTTCTTC

D gene: -
V gene: TRBV7-2
J gene: TRBJ2-1
clone size: -
CDR3 protein: CASSLTVEAYNEQFF
CDR3 DNA: TGTGCCAGCAGCTTAACAGTAGAGGCCTATAATGAGCAGTTCTTC

D gene: -
V gene: TRBV4-3
J gene: TRBJ1-3
clone size: few
CDR3 protein: CASSPDGASGNTIYF
CDR3 DNA: TGCGCCAGCAGCCCCGATGGGGCCTCTGGAAACACCATATATTTT

D gene: -
V gene: TRBV7-3
J gene: TRBJ1-3
clone size: -
CDR3 protein: CASSLSGAYGNTIYF
CDR3 DNA: TGTGCCAGCAGCTTATCGGGGGCCTATGGAAACACCATATATTTT

D gene: -
V gene: TRBV20-1
J gene: TRBJ2-7
clone size: -
CDR3 protein: CSASGGAGYEQYF
CDR3 DNA: TGCAGTGCTAGTGGAGGGGCAGGGTACGAGCAGTACTTC

D gene: -
V gene: TRBV28
J gene: TRBJ2-7
clone size: few
CDR3 protein: CASSFASPHEQYF
CDR3 DNA: TGTGCCAGCAGTTTCGCTAGCCCCCACGAGCAGTACTTC

D gene: -
V gene: TRBV4-3
J gene: TRBJ2-3
clone size: -
CDR3 protein: CASSQRDLTDTQYF
CDR3 DNA: TGCGCCAGCAGCCAACGGGATCTCACAGATACGCAGTATTTT

D gene: TRBD1
V gene: TRBV12-3/TRBV12-4
J gene: TRBJ2-3
clone size: few
CDR3 protein: CASSYMTGEETDTQYF
CDR3 DNA: TGTGCCAGCAGTTACATGACAGGGGAGGAGACAGATACGCAGTATTTT

D gene: TRBD2
V gene: TRBV12-3/TRBV12-4
J gene: TRBJ2-7
clone size: -
CDR3 protein: CTSSSTLAGPSYEQYF
CDR3 DNA: TGTACCAGCAGTTCCACACTAGCGGGGCCCTCCTACGAGCAGTACTTC

D gene: TRBD2
V gene: TRBV20-1
J gene: TRBJ2-1
clone size: few
CDR3 protein: CSATPGGEQFF
CDR3 DNA: TGCAGTGCTACTCCGGGAGGTGAGCAGTTCTTC